The 16 T cell receptor beta chains given below trace back to one sample, sequenced in a study of T cell responses to AZD1222 COVID-19 vaccine. Produced via immunoSEQ multiplex PCR; TCRdb's table is partial and in-frame only. This table holds roughly 170,000 clones, around 87% found once. Sequencing used peripheral blood, obtained on day 0 of AZD1222 vaccination. The receptors stem from an adult in good health.

J is TRBJ1-1 and V is TRBV20-1; D gene unclear. CDR1 is DFQATT and CDR2 is SNEGSKA in the germline V gene (reference sequence). This CDR3 spans 8 amino acids. The germline V and J ends were trimmed by 6 bases and 8 bases, with 4 bases remaining between them. The DNA for the CDR3 is TGCAGTGCCGGCGAAGCTTTCTTT. Translated, it gives CSAGEAFF.

This chain joins TRBV5-1 and TRBJ1-2; tentative D call: TRBD1 (5 bases). The CDR3 length is 17 residues. Germline loops: CDR1 SGHRS, CDR2 YFSETQ. The V and J ends lost 0 bases and 5 bases respectively, with 20 bases between them. The CDR3 DNA sequence: TGCGCCAGCAGCTTGGGGTTAGCGGGACGTCTCAAATATGGCTACACCTTC. Translating gives CASSLGLAGRLKYGYTF.

The J gene is TRBJ1-6, the V gene TRBV18, with 7 bases fitting TRBD1. V lost 5 bases and J lost 7; bases outside the gene matches: 5. Germline loops: CDR1 KGHSH, CDR2 LQKENI. The CDR3 spans 14 residues. For the CDR3, the DNA is TGTGCCAGCTCAGCGGACAGGAAAAATTCACCCCTCCACTTT. Protein product: CASSADRKNSPLHF.

This clone was observed once. The chain combines TRBV30 with TRBJ2-3; D is undetermined. The CDR3 loop spans 15 amino acids. The germline V and J ends were trimmed by 1 base and 2 bases, with 13 bases remaining between them. Looked up from germline, CDR1 is GTSNPN and CDR2 is SVGIG (reference sequence). CDR3 region: CAWSAQAYATDTQYF. CDR3 coding DNA: TGTGCCTGGAGTGCGCAGGCCTACGCCACAGATACGCAGTATTTT.

This chain's CDR3 is CASRGQGSNTQYF. The CDR3 DNA sequence: TGTGCCAGCAGGGGACAGGGGTCAAATACGCAGTATTTT. This chain links TRBV5-4 with TRBJ2-3, with 10 bases lining up with TRBD1. Germline lookup yields CDR1 SGHNT and CDR2 YYREEE (reference sequence). The J segment lost 7 bases and the V segment lost 5 bases, leaving 4 bases of the junction unmatched. The CDR3 is made up of 13 amino acids.

The genes are TRBV15 and TRBJ1-2; perhaps TRBD1 as D (5 bases). The CDR3 length is 15 residues. Trimming removed 0 bases at V and 5 bases at J, with 13 bases between. The germline V gene has CDR1 LNHNV and CDR2 YYDKDF (reference sequence). This CDR3 is CATSRDFGAMYGYTF. The CDR3 DNA is TGTGCCACCAGCAGAGATTTCGGGGCCATGTATGGCTACACCTTC.

The V and J genes are TRBV6-5 and TRBJ1-3, with 8 bases matching TRBD1. Germline lookup yields CDR1 MNHEY and CDR2 SVGAGI. The CDR3 covers 15 residues. The junction had 5 bases not matched to a gene; V was cut back by 4 bases and J by 3 bases. The CDR3 DNA reads TGTGCCAGCAGTTCTGACAGGGGTGGTGGAAACACCATATATTTT. It yields the protein CASSSDRGGGNTIYF.

V usage is TRBV29-1 and J usage is TRBJ2-7, with D perhaps matching TRBD2 (6 bases). V lost 4 bases and J 2 bases, leaving 9 bases between the germline ends. Germline lookup yields CDR1 SQVTM and CDR2 ANQGSEA. CDR3 length: 12 amino acids. The CDR3 DNA follows: TGCAGCGTTGGAAGCGGGCCCTACGAGCAGTACTTC. Protein: CSVGSGPYEQYF.

The chain combines TRBV4-2 with TRBJ2-7; 7 bases map to TRBD2. Germline trimming cut 0 bases from V and 3 bases from J; bases unmatched to any gene: 8. Germline V gene data show CDR1 as LGHNA and CDR2 as YNFKEQ. The CDR3 extends over 16 amino acids. CDR3 in amino acids: CASSQEKTGGIYEQYF. CDR3 DNA sequence: TGTGCCAGCAGCCAAGAGAAAACCGGGGGGATCTACGAGCAGTACTTC.

V usage is TRBV3-1 (or the pseudogene TRBV3-2) and J usage is TRBJ2-1; D might be TRBD1 (6 bases). Between the trimmed V and J ends, which lost 0 bases and 1 base, there was a span of 10 bases. The CDR3 loop spans 16 amino acids. Germline lookup yields CDR1 LGHDT and CDR2 YNNKEL (reference sequence). CDR3 bases: TGTGCCAGCAGCCAAGAAACAGGGTTGTCCTACAATGAGCAGTTCTTC. Its protein is CASSQETGLSYNEQFF.

This clone was seen only once. The genes are TRBV9 and TRBJ2-3, with TRBD2 matching over 8 bases. The CDR3 covers 15 residues. The V gene end was trimmed by 7 bases and the J gene end by 1 base; junction bases not matched to a gene: 8. The V gene's germline CDR1 is SGDLS and CDR2 YYNGEE. In nucleotides, the CDR3 is TGTGCCAGCGCCCGGGCGGGGGGTCGCACAGATACGCAGTATTTT. It translates to CASARAGGRTDTQYF.

The V call is TRBV19, the J call TRBJ1-3; D call uncertain. The CDR3 extends over 15 amino acids. Germline CDR1 and CDR2: LNHDA and SQIVND (reference sequence). Trimming shortened V by 5 bases and J by 0 bases, and 11 bases separated the two germline ends. The CDR3 is CASSLLARSGNTIYF. The CDR3 region has the DNA TGTGCCAGTAGTCTCCTTGCCCGCTCTGGAAACACCATATATTTT.

This chain links TRBV3-1 (or the pseudogene TRBV3-2) with TRBJ2-5; TRBD1 matches at 8 bases. Germline assignment: CDR1 LGHDT and CDR2 YNNKEL (reference sequence). V dropped 3 bases and J dropped 7; count of bases not matched to a gene: 10. The CDR3 covers 15 residues. The CDR3 reads CASSHWTGRRGTQYF. CDR3 nucleotides: TGTGCCAGCAGCCACTGGACAGGGAGGAGGGGGACCCAGTACTTC.

The V and J genes are TRBV5-1 and TRBJ1-6; tentative D call: TRBD1 (6 bases). Trimming stripped 0 bases from V and 7 bases from J, with 11 bases between. The CDR3 is 15 residues long. Per germline, CDR1 SGHRS and CDR2 YFSETQ. The CDR3 DNA reads as TGCGCCAGCAGCTTGGGAGGACAGTTGAATTCACCCCTCCACTTT. This codes for CASSLGGQLNSPLHF.

The gene calls are TRBV11-1 and TRBJ1-3; the D is unclear. The DNA end favors TRBJ2-2, so the J call may be wrong. The CDR3 length is 14 residues. Germline V gives CDR1 SGHAT, CDR2 FQDESV (reference sequence). The CDR3 loop reads CASSERPNTGELFF. CDR3 nucleotides: TGTGCCAGCAGCGAGCGCCCGAACACCGGGGAGCTGTTTTTT.

This clone was found once. This sequence joins TRBV9 and TRBJ2-3; tentatively, D is TRBD1 or TRBD2 (5 bases each). Trimming left V 0 bases short and J 0 bases short, with 11 bases between. CDR1 is SGDLS, CDR2 YYNGEE, per germline. The CDR3 loop spans 16 amino acids. The CDR3 bases are TGTGCCAGCAGCGTAGTATCAGGGAGTAGCACAGATACGCAGTATTTT. It yields the protein CASSVVSGSSTDTQYF.